This T cell receptor (beta chain) stems from a study of T cells in Graves' hyperthyroidism and ophthalmopathy (dated by TCRdb to the late 2010s). About the study as a whole: Peripheral blood samples were taken at initial diagnosis, before any treatment was given. In several Graves' hyperthyroidism patients, the study also compared T-cell repertoires from thyroid tissue with T-cell repertoires from blood. The roughly 100 discovery patients were divided at random into training and test sets in a 7:3 ratio. To identify TCR V-J signatures that set the groups apart, the researchers used a discovery cohort of about a hundred patients, made up of about 44 with Graves' ophthalmopathy and some 56 with stable Graves' hyperthyroidism. Following sampling, methimazole starting at 30 mg daily was given to hyperthyroidism patients, and high-dose intravenous methylprednisolone was given to ophthalmopathy patients. Prospective prediction of ophthalmopathy was tested in an independent validation cohort of 18 to 20 hyperthyroidism patients and roughly 16 patients who later progressed to ophthalmopathy. The paper reports TCR Vbeta CDR3 sequencing of approximately 140 peripheral blood samples: approximately 43 ophthalmopathy, 75 to 80 hyperthyroidism and 17 progressor patients.

TCR beta CDR3 regions were amplified from RNA transcripts. For the first round of RT-PCR on the TCR CDR3, the HTBI primer set was used together with the Qiagen OneStep RT-PCR kit. Libraries were constructed in a second round of multiplex PCR, after which size selection and purification were performed. Libraries were sequenced paired-end with 100 bp reads on an Illumina HiSeq2000. The original methods were these. SOAPnuke was used to process the raw data, with reads discarded if the reads contained adapters or uncalled bases, had a mean Phred below 15, or lacked an exact constant-primer or identifier match. High-quality paired reads were merged using COPE v1.2.5, and each unique nucleotide sequence was defined as a clonotype. Clonotypes were aligned to IMGT TRBV, TRBD and TRBJ reference segments using MiTCR v1.1. Analysis was restricted to V-J combinations with a frequency above 0.0001, which covered approximately 99% of repertoires. The TCS score was defined as the ratio of F50 (clonal expansion) to E x V (chaos), calculated using BLOSUM62-based TCRdist between CDR3 peptides within each V-J. Welch's t-statistics and random forest reduced roughly 500 V-J features to around 14, which were used in a naive Bayes classifier (R e1071). TCRdb passed the public sequencing reads through fastp at Q25 and MiXCR, retaining productive beta sequences. Each CDR3 protein appears once, grouped with its most common genes and DNA. The authors' filters were not applied to this entry. The sample contains about 480,000 distinct CDR3 sequences, under 15% of them found a single time. The ten most abundant clones make up under 20% of the sample.

Findings and caveats that apply to the study as a whole: No statistical method was used to fix the sample size in advance, and group allocation was not hidden from the investigators. Most expanded thyroid clonotypes (frequency above 0.001) were also found in blood, which suggests that blood repertoires may mirror thyroid immune responses. In validation, progression to ophthalmopathy was predicted by the model with nearly 71% sensitivity and around 76% specificity, a median of 6.5 months before onset. A model built on a 13 V-J signature distinguished ophthalmopathy from stable hyperthyroidism, reaching 85% to 90% sensitivity and 81.08% specificity in cross-validation and 80%/75% in testing.

Stable Graves' hyperthyroidism was defined as the absence of progression to ophthalmopathy over 18 months of follow-up. Hyperthyroidism patients were newly diagnosed, had a disease duration of under 2 months, and were aged 18 to 65 years. Exclusion was applied to patients with uncontrolled infections, other autoimmune diseases, pregnancy or lactation. Diagnoses relied on clinical symptoms, serum thyroxine and TRAb, thyroid ultrasound and orbital computed tomography. PBMCs were isolated from 10 ml of fresh peripheral blood by Ficoll-Paque density gradient centrifugation. Total RNA was extracted using Trizol reagent, and RNA quality was assessed on an Agilent 2100 Bioanalyzer. Including cysteine and phenylalanine, the CDR3 has 14 amino acids. The only DNA kept is the CDR3, 42 bases in frame from the first base. V and J are trimmed by 4 bases and 4 bases, and the gene matches miss 3 bases of the junction. Reading the germline V gene (reference sequence) gives CDR1 SEHNR and CDR2 FQNEAQ.

This clonotype was found many times. The target of this receptor is not known. Base qualities are not at hand, and no much larger clone is one base apart. Sequencing was done on a sample of blood. The source is a woman aged 18-29 years with Graves' hyperthyroidism. The sequence joins TRBV7-9 to TRBJ2-5; TRBD2 aligns with 10 central bases. The DNA is as follows: TGTGCCAGCAGCTCCCGACTAGCGGGAGAGACCCAGTACTTC. It translates to CASSSRLAGETQYF. The CDR3 plus the reference TRBV7-9 and TRBJ2-5 genes for the other parts give the full variable domain: DTGVSQNPRHKITKRGQNVTFRCDPISEHNRLYWYRQTLGQGPEFLTYFQNEAQLEKSRLLSDRFSAERPKGSFSTLEIQRTEQGDSAMYLCASSSRLAGETQYFGPGTRLLVL.